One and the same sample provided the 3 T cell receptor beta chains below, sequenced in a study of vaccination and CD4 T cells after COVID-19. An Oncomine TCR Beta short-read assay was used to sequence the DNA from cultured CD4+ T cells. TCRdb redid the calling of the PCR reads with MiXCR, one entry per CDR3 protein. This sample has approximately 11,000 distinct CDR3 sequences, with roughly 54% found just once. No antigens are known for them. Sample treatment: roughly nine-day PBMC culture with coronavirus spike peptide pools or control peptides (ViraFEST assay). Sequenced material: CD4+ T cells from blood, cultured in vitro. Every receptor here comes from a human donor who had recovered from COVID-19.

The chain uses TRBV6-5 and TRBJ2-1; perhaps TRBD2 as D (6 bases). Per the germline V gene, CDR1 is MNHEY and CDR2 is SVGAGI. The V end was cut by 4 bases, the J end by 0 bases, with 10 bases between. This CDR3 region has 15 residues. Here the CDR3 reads CASSSLASSYNEQFF. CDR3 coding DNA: TGTGCCAGCAGTTCCCTAGCGAGCTCCTACAATGAGCAGTTCTTC.

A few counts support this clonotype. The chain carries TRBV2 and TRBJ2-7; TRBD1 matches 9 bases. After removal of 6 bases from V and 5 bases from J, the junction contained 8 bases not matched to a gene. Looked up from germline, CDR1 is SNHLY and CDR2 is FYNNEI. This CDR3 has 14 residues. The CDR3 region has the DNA TGTGCCAGCAGACCCGGGACAGGGTATAACGAGCAGTACTTC. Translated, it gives CASRPGTGYNEQYF.

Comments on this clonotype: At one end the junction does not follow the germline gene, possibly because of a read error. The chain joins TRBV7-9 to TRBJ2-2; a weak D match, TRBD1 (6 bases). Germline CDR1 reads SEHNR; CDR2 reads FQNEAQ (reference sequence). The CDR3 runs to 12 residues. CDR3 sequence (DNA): TGTGCCAGCAGCCGGGACACCAGGGAGCTGTTTTTT. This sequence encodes CASSRDTRELFF.